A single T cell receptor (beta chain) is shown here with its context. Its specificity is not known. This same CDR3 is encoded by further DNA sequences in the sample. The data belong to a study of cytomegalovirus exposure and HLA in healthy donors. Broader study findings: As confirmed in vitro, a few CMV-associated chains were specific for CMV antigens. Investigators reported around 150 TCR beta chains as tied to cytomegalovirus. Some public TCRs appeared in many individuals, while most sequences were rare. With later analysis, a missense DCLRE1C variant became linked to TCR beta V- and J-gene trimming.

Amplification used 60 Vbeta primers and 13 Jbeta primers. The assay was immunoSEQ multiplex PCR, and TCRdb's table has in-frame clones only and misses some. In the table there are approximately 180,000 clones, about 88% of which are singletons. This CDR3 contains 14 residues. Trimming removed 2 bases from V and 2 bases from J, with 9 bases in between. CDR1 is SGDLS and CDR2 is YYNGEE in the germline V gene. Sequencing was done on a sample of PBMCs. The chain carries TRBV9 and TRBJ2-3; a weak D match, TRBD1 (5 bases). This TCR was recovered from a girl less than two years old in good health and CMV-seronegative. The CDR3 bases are TGTGCCAGCAGCGTCGACAGCTCCACAGATACGCAGTATTTT. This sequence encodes CASSVDSSTDTQYF.